Detailed here is one TCR beta chain. The data originate from a study of early T cells in non-severe SARS-CoV-2 infection. The length of the CDR3 is 12 residues. V dropped 3 bases and J dropped 5 bases, with 6 bases sitting between them. Germline V gene sequence: CDR1 SGHAT, CDR2 FQNNGV. TCRdb used MiXCR to reprocess the 5' RACE reads, holding one entry per CDR3 protein. The table shows more than 95,000 distinct CDR3 sequences, with about 15% occurring only once. The sequenced material came from whole blood. This clonotype was sampled from an adult who was a healthcare worker with PCR-confirmed SARS-CoV-2 infection or an uninfected control (not recorded which). The J gene is TRBJ2-3, the V gene TRBV11-2; D is unresolved. The CDR3 loop is CASSFLGDTQYF. As DNA, the CDR3 is TGTGCCAGCAGCTTCCTTGGAGATACGCAGTATTTT.